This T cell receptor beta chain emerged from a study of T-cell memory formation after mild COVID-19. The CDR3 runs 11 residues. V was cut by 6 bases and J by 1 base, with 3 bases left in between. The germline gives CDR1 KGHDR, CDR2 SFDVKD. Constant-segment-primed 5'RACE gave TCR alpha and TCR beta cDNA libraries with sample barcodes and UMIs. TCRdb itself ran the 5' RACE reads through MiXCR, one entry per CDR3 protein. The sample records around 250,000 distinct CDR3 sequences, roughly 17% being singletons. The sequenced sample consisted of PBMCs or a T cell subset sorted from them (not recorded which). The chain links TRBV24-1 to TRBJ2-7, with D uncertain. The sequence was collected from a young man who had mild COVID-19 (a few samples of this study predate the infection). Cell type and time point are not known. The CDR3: CATSQSYEQYF. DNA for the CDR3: TGTGCCACCAGTCAATCCTACGAGCAGTACTTC.